This TCR beta chain derives from a study of blood T cell repertoires in COVID-19. Libraries were prepared by immunoSEQ multiplex PCR; TCRdb keeps only in-frame clonotypes and omits some of them. This sample has approximately 200,000 clones; 65% to 85% occur once, and the top ten carry roughly 6.9%. CDR1 GTSNPN and CDR2 SVGIG come from the germline V gene (reference sequence). The V gene end was trimmed by 3 bases and the J gene end by 11 bases; junction bases not matched to a gene: 7. This CDR3 spans 12 amino acids. The sequenced material came from PBMCs or T cells enriched from blood (not recorded which). The clonotype comes from a man in his forties who had recovered from COVID-19. The chain combines TRBV30 with TRBJ1-3; 7 nucleotides agree with TRBD1. CDR3: CAWREGARSIYF. The CDR3 DNA sequence: TGTGCCTGGAGGGAGGGGGCGCGATCCATATATTTT.